Shown below are 12 T cell receptor beta chains from a single sample sequenced in a study of shared clonotypes between healthy human individuals. Produced via immunoSEQ multiplex PCR; TCRdb's table is partial and in-frame only. The table includes a few million clones, 85% to 95% detected once. Material: naive CD4+ T cells from PBMCs. Subset here: CD45RA+ positively selected. All receptors derive from a man between 18 and 35 years old in good health. Some clones in this sample may be carry-over from other donors' samples.

The chain joins TRBV7-9 to TRBJ2-7, with 7 bases aligning to TRBD1. J lost 2 bases, V lost 2 bases, and 3 bases had no gene match. This CDR3 region has 14 residues. Germline loops: CDR1 SEHNR, CDR2 FQNEAQ (reference sequence). The DNA of the CDR3 is TGTGCCAGCAGCTTACAACAGGGGCCCTACGAGCAGTACTTC. This gives the protein CASSLQQGPYEQYF.

V and J are TRBV12-5 and TRBJ1-2; 8 bases fit TRBD1. The CDR3 sequence is 12 residues long. Germline CDR1 reads LGHNT; CDR2 reads FRNRAP. For the CDR3, the DNA is TGTACAACAGGGGGGCCTTTCTATGGCTACACCTTC. It codes for CTTGGPFYGYTF.

This chain joins TRBV7-7 and TRBJ2-2; 12 nucleotides align to TRBD2. CDR1 SSHAT and CDR2 FNYEAQ come from the germline V gene (reference sequence). The CDR3 totals 15 residues. Unmatched junction bases numbered 2, after V lost 5 bases and J lost 4 bases. The CDR3 nucleotides read TGTGCCAGCAGCCGGACTAGCGGGGCCACCGGGGAGCTGTTTTTT. The encoded protein is CASSRTSGATGELFF.

The rearrangement joins TRBV5-6 to TRBJ2-2; D not certain. V was clipped by 0 bases and J by 7 bases, with 7 bases between them. Germline V lookup: CDR1 SGHDT, CDR2 YYEEEE. This CDR3 is built from 13 residues. CDR3 sequence: CASSLVWVGELFF. The CDR3 nucleotides are TGTGCCAGCAGCTTGGTTTGGGTCGGGGAGCTGTTTTTT.

The chain has TRBV5-4 and TRBJ2-7, with 9 bases identical to TRBD1. V was clipped by 4 bases and J by 1 base; unmatched bases: 9. The germline V gene has CDR1 SGHNT and CDR2 YYREEE (reference sequence). The CDR3 spans 16 residues. The CDR3 loop is CASSTTSGTGSYEQYF. The CDR3 nucleotides are TGTGCCAGCAGCACAACCTCGGGGACAGGGTCCTACGAGCAGTACTTC.

The rearrangement links TRBV28 to TRBJ1-5, with D unclear. CDR1 is MDHEN and CDR2 is SYDVKM in the germline V gene. Trimming stripped 1 base from V and 2 bases from J, with 15 bases between. There are 17 residues in the CDR3. The CDR3 nucleotides read TGTGCCAGCAGTTTATACGGTCGGGCCAGAGGCAATCAGCCCCAGCATTTT. As protein: CASSLYGRARGNQPQHF.

The chain has TRBV28 and TRBJ1-1; no definite D call. V dropped 3 bases and J dropped 7 bases, with 15 bases sitting between them. The germline V gene encodes CDR1 MDHEN and CDR2 SYDVKM. The length of the CDR3 is 14 residues. The CDR3 is CASSFLLASGEAFF. The DNA of the CDR3 is TGTGCCAGCAGTTTCCTCTTAGCGAGCGGTGAAGCTTTCTTT.

V and J are TRBV7-3 and TRBJ2-3; TRBD2 aligns across 7 bases. This CDR3 has 16 amino acids. Germline V gene data show CDR1 as SGHTA and CDR2 as FQGTGA. V dropped 2 bases and J dropped 2; count of bases not matched to a gene: 7. As DNA, the CDR3 is TGTGCCAGCAGCTTAGGTCCTAGCGGCCCCACAGATACGCAGTATTTT. Residues: CASSLGPSGPTDTQYF.

This chain joins TRBV7-2 and TRBJ2-1; TRBD1 aligns across 8 bases. This CDR3 contains 16 residues. J lost 9 bases, V lost 2 bases, and 12 bases had no gene match. Germline CDR1 and CDR2: SGHTA and FQGNSA. For the CDR3, the DNA is TGTGCCAGCAGCTTAAGGATAGGCAGGGGGCGTGTTGAGCAGTTCTTC. Translated: CASSLRIGRGRVEQFF.

This chain connects TRBV28 to TRBJ2-3; 8 positions match TRBD1. Germline V gene sequence: CDR1 MDHEN, CDR2 SYDVKM. The CDR3 loop spans 15 amino acids. The J segment lost 0 bases and the V segment lost 6 bases, leaving 5 bases of the junction unmatched. The CDR3 DNA follows: TGTGCCAGCAGCCGAACAGGGGGTAGCACAGATACGCAGTATTTT. As protein: CASSRTGGSTDTQYF.

The V call is TRBV7-8, the J call TRBJ2-7, with D possibly matching TRBD1 (6 bases). The CDR3 sequence is 14 residues long. The germline V and J ends were trimmed by 1 base and 0 bases, with 7 bases remaining between them. Germline values: CDR1 SGHVS, CDR2 FQNEAQ. CDR3 in amino acids: CASSLETGSYEQYF. The DNA of the CDR3 is TGTGCCAGCAGCTTAGAGACAGGCTCCTACGAGCAGTACTTC.

The rearrangement joins TRBV28 to TRBJ1-4, with unresolved D. Trimming took off 5 bases at V and 9 bases at J, with 7 bases between the two ends. Per the germline V gene, CDR1 is MDHEN and CDR2 is SYDVKM. The length of the CDR3 is 11 residues. The CDR3 region has the DNA TGTGCCAGCAGTGGCCAGAAAAAACTGTTTTTT. It yields the protein CASSGQKKLFF. The full variable domain, completed using reference TRBV28 and TRBJ1-4, is DVKVTQSSRYLVKRTGEKVFLECVQDMDHENMFWYRQDPGLGLRLIYFSYDVKMKEKGDIPEGYSVSREKKERFSLILESASTNQTSMYLCASSGQKKLFFGSGTQLSVL.